Listed below are T cell receptor beta chains from one sample, sequenced in a study of blood T cell repertoires in COVID-19. Using immunoSEQ multiplex PCR, the repertoire was profiled, and TCRdb retains in-frame clones only, with some absent. The sample has around 130,000 clones, 70% to 90% seen once. Sequenced input: PBMCs or T cells enriched from blood (not recorded which). All receptors derive from a woman aged 45 to 65 who had recovered from COVID-19. Each CDR3 is given with its conserved first and last residue. A D gene is named only where the DNA matches it firmly. The listing skips clone size in some rows; elsewhere it reads once, few, many or a size class.

>-|-|TRBV6-1|TRBJ1-3
TGTGCCAGCAGTGGGGGCCAGGGGACATTGGCAAACACCATATATTTT
CASSGGQGTLANTIYF
>few|TRBD1|TRBV3-1/TRBV3-2|TRBJ1-4
TGTGCCAGCAGACAAGAGGGGACAGGGGATGAAAAACTGTTTTTT
CASRQEGTGDEKLFF
>few|-|TRBV12-3/TRBV12-4|TRBJ2-2
TGTGCCAGCAGGACAAGGAACACCGGGGAGCTGTTTTTT
CASRTRNTGELFF
>once|TRBD1|TRBV30|TRBJ1-2
TGTGCCTGGAGTGGCCTCCGGGACAGCTTCAACTATGGCTACACCTTC
CAWSGLRDSFNYGYTF
>-|-|TRBV2|TRBJ2-1
TGTGCCAGCAAGGGAGGGGGAGGTGAGCAGTTCTTC
CASKGGGGEQFF
>-|-|TRBV5-1|TRBJ2-7
TGCGCCAGCAGCTCCCAGGGGAACGGCGAGCAGTACTTC
CASSSQGNGEQYF
>-|TRBD1|TRBV10-1|TRBJ2-7
TGCGCCAGCAGTGAACAGGGGTTCGGCGAGCAGTACTTC
CASSEQGFGEQYF
>once|-|TRBV19|TRBJ2-5
TGTGCCAGTAGTGTACGAGGGAGGGGGGAGACCCAGTACTTC
CASSVRGRGETQYF
>-|-|TRBV7-3|TRBJ2-7
TGTGCCAGCAGCTTAACGCCAGACTACGAGCAGTACTTC
CASSLTPDYEQYF
>-|-|TRBV3-1/TRBV3-2|TRBJ1-2
TGTGCCAGCAGCCAAGGACAGAAAGCTAACTATGGCTACACCTTC
CASSQGQKANYGYTF
>-|-|TRBV2|TRBJ2-7
TGTGCCAGCAGCTCGACTACCACTAGCCACGAGCAGTACTTC
CASSSTTTSHEQYF
>-|TRBD1|TRBV19|TRBJ1-5
TGTGCCAGTACAGACAGGGACAATCAGCCCCAGCATTTT
CASTDRDNQPQHF
>-|-|TRBV7-3|TRBJ1-1
TGTGCCAGCAGCTTAAATGGTGTGGGGGGCACTGAAGCTTTCTTT
CASSLNGVGGTEAFF
>-|-|TRBV5-1|TRBJ2-3
TGCGCCAGCAGCTTGGGTGGTGACATATCAGATACGCAGTATTTT
CASSLGGDISDTQYF
>-|-|TRBV4-2|TRBJ1-5
TGTGCCAGCAGCCTCGGGAGACATCAGCCCCAGCATTTT
CASSLGRHQPQHF
>-|-|TRBV5-8|TRBJ1-1
TGTGCCAGCAGCTGGGGACACGGTAAAAACACTGAAGCTTTCTTT
CASSWGHGKNTEAFF
>-|-|TRBV11-2|TRBJ2-3
TGTGCCAGCAGCTTAGCCCTCGGGGGTAGCGGCTTGGCTACGCAGTATTTT
CASSLALGGSGLATQYF
>-|-|TRBV19|TRBJ1-5
TGTGCCAGTAGTATGTGGGGCTCAGGGTGGCAGCCCCAGCATTTT
CASSMWGSGWQPQHF
>-|TRBD1|TRBV9|TRBJ1-2
TGTGCCAGCAGCCCCAGGACAGGGGGACGAGGCTACACCTTC
CASSPRTGGRGYTF
>few|-|TRBV7-8|TRBJ1-5
TGTGCCAGCAGCTTAGCCGCAGGGAAGGTTCAGCCCCAGCATTTT
CASSLAAGKVQPQHF
>once|-|TRBV10-3|TRBJ1-1
TGTGCCATCAGTGACGGGCGGGCAACGAACACTGAAGCTTTCTTT
CAISDGRATNTEAFF
>-|-|TRBV11-2|TRBJ1-1
TGTGCCAGCAGCTTAATCGGGGGTACTGAAGCTTTCTTT
CASSLIGGTEAFF
>-|-|TRBV11-3|TRBJ2-7
TGTGCCAGCAGCTTAAATCTGGGCGCGTACGAGCAGTACTTC
CASSLNLGAYEQYF
>-|-|TRBV5-1|TRBJ2-5
TGCGCCAGCCAGGGGACGGCTGGGCAAGAGACCCAGTACTTC
CASQGTAGQETQYF
>few|-|TRBV3-1/TRBV3-2|TRBJ1-2
TGTGCCAGCAGCCAAGATTGGGCCAGGGCAGACTATGGCTACACCTTC
CASSQDWARADYGYTF
>once|-|TRBV9|TRBJ2-2
TGTGCCAGCAGGGATACGACAGCCGGGGAGCTGTTTTTT
CASRDTTAGELFF
>-|-|TRBV6-5|TRBJ1-5
TGTGCCAGCAGTTCTCAGGGGAGCAATCAGCCCCAGCATTTT
CASSSQGSNQPQHF
>-|-|TRBV6-5|TRBJ2-7
TGTGCCAGCAATCGGGGATCCTACGAGCAGTACTTC
CASNRGSYEQYF
>-|-|TRBV28|TRBJ2-3
TGTGCCAGCAGCCCGGGGTCCACAGATACGCAGTATTTT
CASSPGSTDTQYF
>-|-|TRBV7-8|TRBJ2-7
TGTGCCAGCAGCCGTACGGAGCCCCGGGACACCTACGAGCAGTACTTC
CASSRTEPRDTYEQYF
>-|TRBD1|TRBV5-4|TRBJ2-5
TGTGCCAGCAGCCAAGGGACAGGGGGTGAAGAGACCCAGTACTTC
CASSQGTGGEETQYF
>-|-|TRBV3-1/TRBV3-2|TRBJ2-1
TGTGCCAGCAGCCAAGGGGGCGGCTACAATGAGCAGTTCTTC
CASSQGGGYNEQFF
>once|TRBD2|TRBV7-2|TRBJ2-3
TGTGCCAGCAGCCCCCGGGGGGGGGCATATGATACGCAGTATTTT
CASSPRGGAYDTQYF
>-|TRBD2|TRBV7-9|TRBJ2-3
TGTGCCAGCAGCCAGACTAGCGGGGCGGGAGATACGCAGTATTTT
CASSQTSGAGDTQYF
>-|-|TRBV27|TRBJ2-2
TGTGCCAGCAGCAGGGGAGAAACCGGGGAGCTGTTTTTT
CASSRGETGELFF
>-|-|TRBV6-5|TRBJ1-3
TGTGCCAGCAGTTACCTTAGGGGAGGTGGAAACACCATATATTTT
CASSYLRGGGNTIYF
>-|TRBD1|TRBV5-5|TRBJ1-5
TGTGCCAGCAGCCTGATTCCAGGGGGCGAACAGCCCCAGCATTTT
CASSLIPGGEQPQHF
>-|-|TRBV28|TRBJ1-1
TGTGCCAGCAGTTCCAGGGTGAACACTGAAGCTTTCTTT
CASSSRVNTEAFF
>few|-|TRBV28|TRBJ1-2
TGTGCCAGCAGTTCTGGACAGATTAACTATGGCTACACCTTC
CASSSGQINYGYTF
>-|-|TRBV7-7|TRBJ2-1
TGTGCTAGCAGCTTAGACACCTACAATGAGCAGTTCTTC
CASSLDTYNEQFF
>-|TRBD2|TRBV6-6|TRBJ2-2
TGTGCCAGCAGTCCAACTCTAGCGGGGTCGTCCGGGGAGCTGTTTTTT
CASSPTLAGSSGELFF
>-|-|TRBV4-1|TRBJ2-7
TGCGCCAGCAGCACAATCGCAGGGGACGAGCAGTACTTC
CASSTIAGDEQYF
>-|-|TRBV5-1|TRBJ1-1
TGCGCCAGCAGCTTCGGGTGGGGGCACACTGAAGCTTTCTTT
CASSFGWGHTEAFF
>-|TRBD2|TRBV27|TRBJ2-7
TGTGCCAGCAGCCCAACCGGGACTAGCGGGGGCACCTACGAGCAGTACTTC
CASSPTGTSGGTYEQYF
>-|TRBD1|TRBV24-1|TRBJ2-3
TGTGCCACCAGTGACCACGGACAGGGAACAGATACGCAGTATTTT
CATSDHGQGTDTQYF
>-|-|TRBV11-2|TRBJ1-4
TGTGCCAGCAGCTTAGCGGGAACTAATGAAAAACTGTTTTTT
CASSLAGTNEKLFF
>once|TRBD2|TRBV19|TRBJ2-3
TGTGCCAGTAGTATAGCGGCTAGCGGGGCCGACAATACGCAGTATTTT
CASSIAASGADNTQYF
>-|TRBD2|TRBV19|TRBJ2-5
TGTGCCAGTAGATCAAGCGGGGGTCGGGAGACCCAGTACTTC
CASRSSGGRETQYF
>-|TRBD1|TRBV19|TRBJ2-2
TGTGCCAGTGATCGCAGGGGGCGTACCGGGGAGCTGTTTTTT
CASDRRGRTGELFF
>-|TRBD1|TRBV7-9|TRBJ1-1
TGTGCCAGCGTTTTGGGCAGGGGACAGGGGAACACTGAAGCTTTCTTT
CASVLGRGQGNTEAFF
>once|TRBD2|TRBV2|TRBJ2-7
TGTGCCAGCAGGGCGGGACTAACCTACGAGCAGTACTTC
CASRAGLTYEQYF